This T cell receptor (beta chain) was retrieved from a study of T cells in Graves' hyperthyroidism and ophthalmopathy. Study background: Prior to any treatment, at the point of initial diagnosis, peripheral blood was collected.

Any patient presenting with uncontrolled infection, other autoimmune disease, pregnancy or lactation was left out. TCR beta CDR3 regions were amplified from RNA transcripts. HTBI primers were used for first-round RT-PCR of the TCR CDR3. TCRdb re-called the multiplex PCR reads through MiXCR, storing one row per CDR3 protein. The table records a few hundred thousand distinct CDR3 sequences, about 16% of them present only once. This clonotype was seen at least ten times. This sequence was found in a woman in her 30s with Graves' ophthalmopathy. Material: blood.

The CDR3 sequence: CATSDTGGWEEQFF. The CDR3 DNA reads as TGTGCCACCAGTGATACAGGGGGGTGGGAAGAGCAGTTCTTC. This chain joins TRBV24-1 and TRBJ2-1; 8 positions match TRBD1. There are 14 residues in the CDR3. Germline lookup yields CDR1 KGHDR and CDR2 SFDVKD. After removal of 3 bases from V and 10 bases from J, the junction contained 7 bases not matched to a gene.